The present T cell receptor beta chain was sequenced within a study of T cell responses to AZD1222 COVID-19 vaccine (dated by TCRdb to about 2021). Some background on the complete study: AZD1222 recipients given second doses at about 4 weeks or at about 12 weeks were pooled, since spike-specific TCR depth and breadth were not found to differ between the two schedules. TCR sequencing was performed for more than 230 trial participants, of whom about 210 were given two doses of AZD1222 and around 25 were given two doses of MenACWY control vaccine. Enrollment into the trials was organized by age into subgroups of 18-55, 56-69 and 70-plus years, and those subgroups contained about 160, 30 and 59 TCR-sequenced participants, respectively. Results and caveats for the whole study, not just this receptor: In the small 56-69-year group, the increase in depth fell short of significance, most likely because of low power. The whole spike protein was spanned by vaccine-associated CD4 TCRs, and dominant responses were seen in regions 160-218 and 743-854. A significant rise in spike-specific TCR breadth and depth was observed after two AZD1222 doses relative to day 0 and relative to MenACWY recipients. Reportedly, almost half of the unique spike-specific TCRs recognized epitopes lying outside the regions that are mutated in the B.1.351 and B.1.1.7 variants. Because no day 14 peak-response samples were available, the repertoires could be characterized only after the peak T cell response. Conclusions about previously exposed vaccinees were limited because only a handful of AZD1222 recipients were SARS-CoV-2 seropositive at baseline. Participants were mostly white British, with more females than males. The authors suggested clonal diversity may have been underestimated.

Interpreted using the paper, the time point label stands for: baseline before first vaccination. Vaccinee samples came from UK trials COV001 and COV002, including a single-blind randomized controlled phase 2/3 trial of AZD1222 (ChAdOx1 nCoV-19) in healthy adults. Trial participant PBMC samples were collected at day 0 and day 28 after the second dose for TCRbeta chain sequencing. CDR1 and CDR2 (MDHEN, SYDVKM) derive from the germline V gene. Trimming at the junction amounts to 7 bases on V and 0 bases on J, and the germline ends lie 13 bases apart. There are 16 amino acids in the CDR3, from cysteine to phenylalanine inclusive. Just CDR3 DNA is preserved here, 48 bases in frame from base 1. The CDR3 regions of human TCRbeta chains were analyzed by immunosequencing. Under the source paper's analysis protocol: Repertoire TCRs were matched against a reference library of SARS-CoV-2-specific TCRs generated with the MIRA antigen-specificity platform. Breadth was defined as the fraction of unique TCRs that were SARS-CoV-2-associated, and depth was defined as the fraction of total T cells that were SARS-CoV-2-associated. Using the MIRA data, each spike-specific TCR was mapped to the spike region that the TCR reacts to and placed in a CD4 or CD8 class. Log10-transformed breadth and depth values were compared by one-way ANOVA with Sidak's multiple comparisons tests. This immuneACCESS table, as held by TCRdb, lists in-frame sequences with V and J called but not all clones. Of the missing ones, under half trace to an unresolved V gene in checked studies; the others have no known cause. That table is the source of V, J and clone size, and D and trimming were worked out from the DNA. The sample yields approximately 97,000 clones; 85% to 90% were counted once. The ten largest make up around 5% of the sample.

Details on this clone: Its antigen remains undetermined. No much larger clone is present one base from it, and per-base qualities are unavailable.

The chain was built from TRBV28 and TRBJ1-6; confidence is insufficient to name the D gene. The sequence came from an adult in good health. The sample consisted of peripheral blood, taken on day 0 of AZD1222 vaccination. The nucleotides are TGTGCCAGCACCTCGTCGGTCAGCTCCTATAATTCACCCCTCCACTTT. Its protein product is CASTSSVSSYNSPLHF.